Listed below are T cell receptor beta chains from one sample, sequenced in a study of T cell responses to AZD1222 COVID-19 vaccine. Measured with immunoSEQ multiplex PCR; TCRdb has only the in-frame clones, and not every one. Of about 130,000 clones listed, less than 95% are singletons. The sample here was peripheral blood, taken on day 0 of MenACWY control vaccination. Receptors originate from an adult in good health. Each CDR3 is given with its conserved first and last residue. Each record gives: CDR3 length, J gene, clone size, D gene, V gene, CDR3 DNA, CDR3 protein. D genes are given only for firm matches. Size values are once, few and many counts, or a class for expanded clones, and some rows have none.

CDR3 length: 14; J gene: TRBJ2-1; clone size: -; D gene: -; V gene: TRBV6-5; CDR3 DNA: TGTGCCAGCAGTTACAATCCCTACTACAATGAGCAGTTCTTC; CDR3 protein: CASSYNPYYNEQFF
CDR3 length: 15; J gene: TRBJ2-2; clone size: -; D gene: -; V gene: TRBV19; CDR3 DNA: TGTGCCAGTACGGGGGATGGTAGCCGCACCGGGGAGCTGTTTTTT; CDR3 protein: CASTGDGSRTGELFF
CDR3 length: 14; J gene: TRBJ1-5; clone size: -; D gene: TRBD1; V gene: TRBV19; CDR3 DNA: TGTGCCAGTAGGGACAGGTCTAGCAATCAGCCCCAGCATTTT; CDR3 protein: CASRDRSSNQPQHF
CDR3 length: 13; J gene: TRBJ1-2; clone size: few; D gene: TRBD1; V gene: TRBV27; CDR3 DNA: TGTGCCAGCAGTTTAGACAGGGTCTCTGGCTACACCTTC; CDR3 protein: CASSLDRVSGYTF
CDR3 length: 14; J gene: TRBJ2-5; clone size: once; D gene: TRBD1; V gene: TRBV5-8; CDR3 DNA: TGTGCCAGCAGCTACGGACAGGGAGGCGAGACCCAGTACTTC; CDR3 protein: CASSYGQGGETQYF
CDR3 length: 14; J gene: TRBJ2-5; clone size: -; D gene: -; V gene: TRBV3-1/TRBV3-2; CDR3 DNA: TGTGCCAGCAGCCTAAGAGTGTTATCAGAGACCCAGTACTTC; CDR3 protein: CASSLRVLSETQYF
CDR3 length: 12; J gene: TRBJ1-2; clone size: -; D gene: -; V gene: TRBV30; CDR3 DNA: TGTGCCTCGGAGACCGGGACTCGCGGCTACACCTTC; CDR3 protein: CASETGTRGYTF
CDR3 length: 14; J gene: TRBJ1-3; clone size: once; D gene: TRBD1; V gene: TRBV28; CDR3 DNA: TGTGCCAGCAGCTCAGGGGGACCGGGAAACACCATATATTTT; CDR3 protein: CASSSGGPGNTIYF
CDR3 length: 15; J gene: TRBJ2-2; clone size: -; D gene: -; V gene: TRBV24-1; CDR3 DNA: TGTGCCACCAGTGACCCCAGCGGGAACACCGGGGAGCTGTTTTTT; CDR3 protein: CATSDPSGNTGELFF
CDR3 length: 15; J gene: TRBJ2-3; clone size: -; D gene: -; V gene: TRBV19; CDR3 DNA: TGTGCCAGTAGCCCCGGGACTTCAAGCACAGATACGCAGTATTTT; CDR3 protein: CASSPGTSSTDTQYF
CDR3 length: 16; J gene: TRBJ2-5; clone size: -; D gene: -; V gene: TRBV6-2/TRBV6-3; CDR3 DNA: TGTGCCAGCAGTTACTCGCCTAGCTTTCCTCAAGAGACCCAGTACTTC; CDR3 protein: CASSYSPSFPQETQYF
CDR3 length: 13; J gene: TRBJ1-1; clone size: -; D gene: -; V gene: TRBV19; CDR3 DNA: TGTGCCAGTAGTAACCCCCCCGGGACTGAAGCTTTCTTT; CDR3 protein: CASSNPPGTEAFF
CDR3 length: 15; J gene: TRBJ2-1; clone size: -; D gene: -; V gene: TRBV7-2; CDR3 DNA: TGTGCCAGCAGTAAAAATCGGGGAGCTTACAATGAGCAGTTCTTC; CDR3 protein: CASSKNRGAYNEQFF
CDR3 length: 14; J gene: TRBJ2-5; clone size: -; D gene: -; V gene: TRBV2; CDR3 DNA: TGTGCCAGCAGTGGTATGGGCAGGGAAGAGACCCAGTACTTC; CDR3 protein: CASSGMGREETQYF
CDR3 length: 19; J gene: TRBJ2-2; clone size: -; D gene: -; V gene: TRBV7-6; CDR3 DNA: TGTGCCAGCAGCTTAACTTCCGCGTGGGGACTCGAACTCACCGGGGAGCTGTTTTTT; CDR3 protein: CASSLTSAWGLELTGELFF
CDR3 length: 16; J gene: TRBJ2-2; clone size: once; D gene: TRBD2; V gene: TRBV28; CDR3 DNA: TGTGCCAGCAGTTTGATGGCGGGAGGTTACACCGGGGAGCTGTTTTTT; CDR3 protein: CASSLMAGGYTGELFF
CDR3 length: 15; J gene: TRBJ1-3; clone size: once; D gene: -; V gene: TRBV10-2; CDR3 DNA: TGCGCCAGCAGTGGAGCGGGGATTACCGGAAACACCATATATTTT; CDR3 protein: CASSGAGITGNTIYF
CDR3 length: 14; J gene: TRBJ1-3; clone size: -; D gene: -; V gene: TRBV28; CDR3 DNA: TGTGCCTTTCAGAGGGGGTTCTCTGGAAACACCATATATTTT; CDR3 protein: CAFQRGFSGNTIYF
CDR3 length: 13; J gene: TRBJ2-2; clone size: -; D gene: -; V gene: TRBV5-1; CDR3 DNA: TGCGCCAGCAGCTTGACTACCTCCGGGGAGCTGTTTTTT; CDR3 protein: CASSLTTSGELFF